The clone carrying this TCR beta chain was recorded at least ten times. Repertoires were generated with immunoSEQ multiplex PCR, while TCRdb's copy carries only in-frame clones and drops some. The repertoire holds 310,000 or so clones, with roughly 85% as singletons. The CDR3 extends over 13 amino acids. Trimming took 7 bases from V and 0 from J, leaving 9 bases between them. CDR1 is MDHEN and CDR2 is SYDVKM in the germline V gene. This record belongs to a study of blood T cell repertoires in COVID-19. Turning to the study itself: The cDNA or gDNA used as material had been derived from T cells, B-cell-depleted T cells, or PBMCs.

In Cohort 3, a recovered donor had either two negative PCRs, clearance, or symptom resolution. Source material: PBMCs or T cells enriched from blood (not recorded which). The chain combines TRBV28 with TRBJ1-1; possibly TRBD1 for D (5 bases). The sequence was obtained from a middle-aged woman who had recovered from COVID-19. CDR3 region: CASIQGMNTEAFF. CDR3 DNA sequence: TGTGCCAGCATTCAGGGCATGAACACTGAAGCTTTCTTT.